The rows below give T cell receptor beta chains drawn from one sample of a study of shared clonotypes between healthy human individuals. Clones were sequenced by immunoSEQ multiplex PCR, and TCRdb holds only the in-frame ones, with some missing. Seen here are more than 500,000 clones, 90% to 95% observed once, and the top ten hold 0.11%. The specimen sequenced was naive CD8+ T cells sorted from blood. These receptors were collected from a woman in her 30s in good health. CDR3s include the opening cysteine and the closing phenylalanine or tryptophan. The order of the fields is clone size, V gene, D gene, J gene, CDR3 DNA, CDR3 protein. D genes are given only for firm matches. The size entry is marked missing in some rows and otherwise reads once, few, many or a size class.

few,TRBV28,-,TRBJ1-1,TGTGCCAGCAGTTTACCGAATTACACTGAAGCTTTCTTT,CASSLPNYTEAFF
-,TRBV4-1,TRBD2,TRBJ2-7,TGCGCCAGCAGCCAAGAAGGACTAGCGGGTACCGAGCAGTACTTC,CASSQEGLAGTEQYF
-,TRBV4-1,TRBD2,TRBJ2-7,TGCGCCAGCAGCCCGGGTACCGGGACTAGCGGGGTAAGCTCCTACGAGCAGTACTTC,CASSPGTGTSGVSSYEQYF
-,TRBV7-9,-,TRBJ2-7,TGTGCCAGCAGCTTAAAAACTAGGGGCGAGCAGTACTTC,CASSLKTRGEQYF
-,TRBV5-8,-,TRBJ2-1,TGTGCCAGCAGCTTGGTGTTGAGGGTCGATGAGCAGTTCTTC,CASSLVLRVDEQFF
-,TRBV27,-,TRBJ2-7,TGTGCCAGCGGACTCTCCAGCTCCTACGAGCAGTACTTC,CASGLSSSYEQYF
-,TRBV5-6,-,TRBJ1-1,TGTGCCAGCAGCACCACAGGATCTAACACTGAAGCTTTCTTT,CASSTTGSNTEAFF
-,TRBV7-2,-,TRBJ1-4,TGTGCCAGCAGCGGAGGACGGACTAATGAAAAACTGTTTTTT,CASSGGRTNEKLFF
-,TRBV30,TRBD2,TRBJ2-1,TGTGCCTTTAGCGGGGGAAACTACAATGAGCAGTTCTTC,CAFSGGNYNEQFF
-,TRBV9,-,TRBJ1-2,TGTGCCAGCAGCTCGGGGGACACTAACTATGGCTACACCTTC,CASSSGDTNYGYTF
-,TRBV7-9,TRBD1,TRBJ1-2,TGTGCCAGCAGCTCGGCCGGGACAGACAACTATGGCTACACCTTC,CASSSAGTDNYGYTF
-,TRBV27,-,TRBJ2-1,TGTGCCAGCAGTATGGGCGCCAATGAGCAGTTCTTC,CASSMGANEQFF
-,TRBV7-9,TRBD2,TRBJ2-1,TGTGCCAGCAGCTTAAGTAGCGGGAGTCGGAATGAGCAGTTCTTC,CASSLSSGSRNEQFF
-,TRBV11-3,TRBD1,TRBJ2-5,TGTGCCAGCAGCCCGCGGACAGGGGGAAAGGAGACCCAGTACTTC,CASSPRTGGKETQYF
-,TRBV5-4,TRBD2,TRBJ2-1,TGTGCCAGCAGCTCCGGACTAGCGAGCTCCTACAATGAGCAGTTCTTC,CASSSGLASSYNEQFF
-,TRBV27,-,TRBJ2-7,TGTGCCAGCAGTTACGGGGATTCCTACGAGCAGTACTTC,CASSYGDSYEQYF
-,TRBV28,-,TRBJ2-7,TGTGCCAGCAGTGGACCGGACTACGAGCAGTACTTC,CASSGPDYEQYF
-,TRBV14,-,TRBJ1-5,TGTGCCAGCAGCCAAGATAGGGGTCAGCCCCAGCATTTT,CASSQDRGQPQHF
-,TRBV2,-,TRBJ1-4,TGTGCCAGCAGAGGGGGACCTAATGAAAAACTGTTTTTT,CASRGGPNEKLFF
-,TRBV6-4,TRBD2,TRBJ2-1,TGTGCCAGCAGCGAACTAGCGGGAGTGAACAATGAGCAGTTCTTC,CASSELAGVNNEQFF
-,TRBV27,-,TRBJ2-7,TGTGCCAGCAGTTCGGACAGTCACCCCTACGAGCAGTACTTC,CASSSDSHPYEQYF
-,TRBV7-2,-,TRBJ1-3,TGTGCCAGCAGCTACACAGGGTCTGGAAACACCATATATTTT,CASSYTGSGNTIYF
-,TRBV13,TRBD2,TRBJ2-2,TGTGCCAGCAGCTTAGGGTCGACTAGCAGCACAGCGAACACCGGGGAGCTGTTTTTT,CASSLGSTSSTANTGELFF
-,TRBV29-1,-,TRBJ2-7,TGCAGCGTTGATGAAGGAAACTCCTACGAGCAGTACTTC,CSVDEGNSYEQYF
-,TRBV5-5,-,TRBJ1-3,TGTGCCAGCAGCGAAGACTACCGGGACGGACGTTGGATATATTTT,CASSEDYRDGRWIYF